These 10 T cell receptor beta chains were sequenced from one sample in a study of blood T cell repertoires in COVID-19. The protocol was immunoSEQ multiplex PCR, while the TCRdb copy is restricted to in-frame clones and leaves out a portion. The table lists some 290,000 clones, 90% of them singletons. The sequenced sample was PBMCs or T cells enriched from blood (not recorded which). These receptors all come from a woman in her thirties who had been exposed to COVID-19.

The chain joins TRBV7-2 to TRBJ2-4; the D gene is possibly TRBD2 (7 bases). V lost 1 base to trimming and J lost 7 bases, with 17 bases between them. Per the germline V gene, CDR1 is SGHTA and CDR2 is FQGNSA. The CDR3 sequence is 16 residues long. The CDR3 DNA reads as TGTGCCAGCAGCTTAGTAGGGGGGGGAGGGATGAACATTCAGTACTTC. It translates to CASSLVGGGGMNIQYF.

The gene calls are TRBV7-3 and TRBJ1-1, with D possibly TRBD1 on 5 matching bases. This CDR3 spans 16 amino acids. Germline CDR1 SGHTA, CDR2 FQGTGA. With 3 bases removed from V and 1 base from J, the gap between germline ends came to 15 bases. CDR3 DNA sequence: TGTGCCAGCAGCTTTAAAGGGGCTGAAGGGAACACTGAAGCTTTCTTT. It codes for CASSFKGAEGNTEAFF.

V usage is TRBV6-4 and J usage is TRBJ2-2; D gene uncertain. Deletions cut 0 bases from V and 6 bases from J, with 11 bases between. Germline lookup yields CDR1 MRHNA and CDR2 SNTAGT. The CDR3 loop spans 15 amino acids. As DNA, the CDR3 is TGTGCCAGCAGTGACTCGGGCAGCTTTGCCGGGGAGCTGTTTTTT. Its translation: CASSDSGSFAGELFF.

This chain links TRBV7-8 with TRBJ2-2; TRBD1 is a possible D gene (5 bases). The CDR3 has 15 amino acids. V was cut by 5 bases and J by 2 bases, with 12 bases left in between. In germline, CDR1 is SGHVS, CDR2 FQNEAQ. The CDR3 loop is CASSLRVVNTGELFF. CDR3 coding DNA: TGTGCCAGCAGCCTCAGGGTAGTAAACACCGGGGAGCTGTTTTTT.

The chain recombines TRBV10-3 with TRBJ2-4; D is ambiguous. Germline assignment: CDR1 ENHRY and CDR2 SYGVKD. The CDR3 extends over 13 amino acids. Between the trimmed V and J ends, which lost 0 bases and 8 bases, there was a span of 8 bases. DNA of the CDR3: TGTGCCATCAGTGAGTCTTCGTTAGACATTCAGTACTTC. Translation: CAISESSLDIQYF.

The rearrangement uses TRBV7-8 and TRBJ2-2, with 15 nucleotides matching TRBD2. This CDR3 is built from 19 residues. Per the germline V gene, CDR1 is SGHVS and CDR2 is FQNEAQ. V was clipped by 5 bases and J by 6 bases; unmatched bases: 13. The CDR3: CASSLYKGLAGGRPGELFF. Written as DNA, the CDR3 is TGTGCCAGCAGCCTTTATAAGGGACTAGCGGGGGGCCGGCCCGGGGAGCTGTTTTTT.

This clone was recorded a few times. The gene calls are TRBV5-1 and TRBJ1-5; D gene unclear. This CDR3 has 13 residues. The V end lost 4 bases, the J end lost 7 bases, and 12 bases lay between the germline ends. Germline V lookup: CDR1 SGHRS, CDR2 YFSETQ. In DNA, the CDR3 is TGCGCCAGCAGCAACCGCCCCGGGCAGCCCCAGCATTTT. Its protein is CASSNRPGQPQHF.

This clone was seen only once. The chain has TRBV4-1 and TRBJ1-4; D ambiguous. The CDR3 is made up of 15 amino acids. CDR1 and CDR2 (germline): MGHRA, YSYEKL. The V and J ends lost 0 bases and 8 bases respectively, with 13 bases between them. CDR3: CASSQEEGFGEKLFF. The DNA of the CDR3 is TGCGCCAGCAGCCAAGAGGAGGGATTCGGAGAAAAACTGTTTTTT.

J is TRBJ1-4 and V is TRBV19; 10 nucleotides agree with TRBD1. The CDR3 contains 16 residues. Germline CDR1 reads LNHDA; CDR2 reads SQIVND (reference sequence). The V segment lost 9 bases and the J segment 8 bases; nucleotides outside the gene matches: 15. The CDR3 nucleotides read TGTGCCAGCCGGACAGGGGGGTATTTAATCGGGGAAAAACTGTTTTTT. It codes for CASRTGGYLIGEKLFF.

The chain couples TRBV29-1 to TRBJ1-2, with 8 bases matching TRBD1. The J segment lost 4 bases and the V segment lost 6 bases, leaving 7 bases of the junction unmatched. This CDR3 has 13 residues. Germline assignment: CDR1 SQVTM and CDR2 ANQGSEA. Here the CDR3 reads CSVQDRARYGYTF. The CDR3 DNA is TGCAGCGTCCAGGACAGGGCTCGCTATGGCTACACCTTC. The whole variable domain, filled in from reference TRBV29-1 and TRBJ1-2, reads SAVISQKPSRDICQRGTSLTIQCQVDSQVTMMFWYRQQPGQSLTLIATANQGSEATYESGFVIDKFPISRPNLTFSTLTVSNMSPEDSSIYLCSVQDRARYGYTFGSGTRLTVV.